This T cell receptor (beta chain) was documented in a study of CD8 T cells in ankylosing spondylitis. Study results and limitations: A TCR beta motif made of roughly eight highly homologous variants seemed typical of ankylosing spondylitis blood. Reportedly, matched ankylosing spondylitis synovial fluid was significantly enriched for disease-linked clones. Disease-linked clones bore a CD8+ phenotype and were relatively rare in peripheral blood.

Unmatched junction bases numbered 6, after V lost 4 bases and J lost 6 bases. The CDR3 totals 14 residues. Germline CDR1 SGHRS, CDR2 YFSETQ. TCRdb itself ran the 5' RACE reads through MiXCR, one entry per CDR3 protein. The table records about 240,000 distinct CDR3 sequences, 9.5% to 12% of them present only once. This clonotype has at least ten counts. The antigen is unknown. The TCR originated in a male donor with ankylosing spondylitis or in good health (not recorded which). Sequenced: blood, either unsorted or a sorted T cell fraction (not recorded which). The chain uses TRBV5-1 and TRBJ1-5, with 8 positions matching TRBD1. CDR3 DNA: TGCGCCAGCAGCCCGGGACAGGTTGGTCAGCCCCAGCATTTT. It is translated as CASSPGQVGQPQHF.